This TCR beta chain was sequenced during a study of cytomegalovirus exposure and HLA in healthy donors. 13 Jbeta primers and 60 Vbeta primers were used for the PCR. Using immunoSEQ multiplex PCR, the repertoire was profiled, and TCRdb retains in-frame clones only, with some absent. The sample shows over 85,000 clones, around four fifths of them seen only once. Germline V gene lookup returns CDR1 SNHLY and CDR2 FYNNEI. The CDR3 extends over 15 amino acids. Trimming cost V 5 bases and J 8 bases, with 16 bases left between them. The rearrangement joins TRBV2 to TRBJ1-6, with D possibly being TRBD1 (6 bases). This sequence originates from a man between 25 and 39 years old in good health and CMV-seropositive. The sequencing sample was made of PBMCs. CDR3 sequence: CASSPRQVQDSPLHF. The CDR3, as DNA: TGTGCCAGCAGTCCGAGACAGGTACAGGATTCACCCCTCCACTTT.